The 8 T cell receptor beta chains in this list originate from one sample, sequenced in a study of T cell changes during pregnancy in multiple sclerosis. Some clones are missing from TCRdb's copy, which holds only in-frame ones; the method was immunoSEQ multiplex PCR. The sample holds under 100,000 clones, 85% to 95% seen once. The sample here was peripheral blood, taken in the first trimester of pregnancy. These receptor sequences come from a female donor in good health, enrolled as a control in a pregnancy study.

For this clone: One junction end does not reproduce the germline sequence, and a read error may be involved. The gene calls are TRBV28 and TRBJ1-1; 7 nucleotides match TRBD1. CDR3 length: 17 amino acids. From germline, CDR1 is MDHEN and CDR2 SYDVKM. CDR3 nucleotide sequence: TGTGCCAGCAGTTTACGACAGGGTAGGGACCTCAACATTGAAGCTTTCTTT. It specifies CASSLRQGRDLNIEAFF.

CDR3 loop: CASSILGASLNTEAFF. In DNA, the CDR3 is TGCGCCAGCAGCATACTTGGTGCCTCCCTGAACACTGAAGCTTTCTTT. The chain joins TRBV5-1 to TRBJ1-1; D is undetermined. The CDR3 sequence is 16 residues long. Germline V gene sequence: CDR1 SGHRS, CDR2 YFSETQ. V gave up 4 bases and J gave up 0 bases, with 16 bases separating them.

The V gene is TRBV5-6, the J gene TRBJ2-7; tentative D call: TRBD2 (5 bases). V gave up 4 bases and J gave up 2 bases, with 16 bases separating them. The CDR3 extends over 15 amino acids. CDR1 is SGHDT and CDR2 is YYEEEE in the germline V gene. CDR3 in amino acids: CASSAKESGPYEQYF. CDR3 sequence (DNA): TGTGCCAGCAGCGCTAAAGAAAGCGGACCCTACGAGCAGTACTTC. Using reference TRBV5-6 and TRBJ2-7 for the parts outside the CDR3, the full variable domain is DAGVTQSPTHLIKTRGQQVTLRCSPKSGHDTVSWYQQALGQGPQFIFQYYEEEERQRGNFPDRFSGHQFPNYSSELNVNALLLGDSALYLCASSAKESGPYEQYFGPGTRLTVT.

The chain links TRBV7-3 to TRBJ1-1, with a possible D match to TRBD1 (6 bases). V was pared by 2 bases and J by 2 bases, with 21 bases between. CDR3 length: 18 residues. Germline-derived CDR1 and CDR2 are SGHTA and FQGTGA. The CDR3 loop reads CASSLGVSQGLRNTEAFF. The DNA for the CDR3 is TGTGCCAGCAGCTTAGGGGTCTCACAGGGATTACGAAACACTGAAGCTTTCTTT.

In this sample, this clone turned up a few times. V is TRBV25-1 and J is TRBJ1-1, with D possibly being TRBD1 (5 bases). CDR1 is MGHDK and CDR2 is SYGVNS in the germline V gene. Trimming removed 8 bases at V and 0 bases at J, with 7 bases between. The CDR3 extends over 12 amino acids. Here the CDR3 reads CASQTVNTEAFF. The CDR3 DNA follows: TGTGCCAGCCAGACAGTGAACACTGAAGCTTTCTTT.

This rearrangement joins TRBV4-2 to TRBJ2-2, with D hard to call. Between the trimmed V and J ends, which lost 4 bases and 2 bases, there was a span of 8 bases. Germline lookup yields CDR1 LGHNA and CDR2 YNFKEQ. The CDR3 is 14 amino acids. The CDR3 reads CASSPRTNTGELFF. DNA of the CDR3: TGTGCCAGCAGCCCCCGAACTAACACCGGGGAGCTGTTTTTT.

The chain employs TRBV4-3 and TRBJ1-3, with D possibly matching TRBD1 (5 bases). The germline CDR1 and CDR2 sequences are LGHNA and YSLEER. Trimming shortened V by 1 base and J by 4 bases, and 14 bases separated the two germline ends. There are 16 residues in the CDR3. The CDR3 reads CASSQVWQGSGNTIYF. In DNA form, the CDR3 reads TGCGCCAGCAGCCAAGTTTGGCAGGGATCGGGAAACACCATATATTTT.

This chain connects TRBV7-2 to TRBJ1-3, with a weak D call TRBD1 (5 bases). V was shortened by 5 bases and J by 5 bases, with 16 bases between the two germline ends. CDR1 SGHTA and CDR2 FQGNSA come from the germline V gene. CDR3 size: 15 residues. The CDR3 DNA sequence: TGTGCCAGCAGCCACCCGGGGGGACCCCGAAACACCATATATTTT. Translation gives CASSHPGGPRNTIYF. Full variable domain (outside the CDR3, taken from reference TRBV7-2 and TRBJ1-3): GAGVSQSPSNKVTEKGKDVELRCDPISGHTALYWYRQSLGQGLEFLIYFQGNSAPDKSGLPSDRFSAERTGGSVSTLTIQRTQQEDSAVYLCASSHPGGPRNTIYFGEGSWLTVV.